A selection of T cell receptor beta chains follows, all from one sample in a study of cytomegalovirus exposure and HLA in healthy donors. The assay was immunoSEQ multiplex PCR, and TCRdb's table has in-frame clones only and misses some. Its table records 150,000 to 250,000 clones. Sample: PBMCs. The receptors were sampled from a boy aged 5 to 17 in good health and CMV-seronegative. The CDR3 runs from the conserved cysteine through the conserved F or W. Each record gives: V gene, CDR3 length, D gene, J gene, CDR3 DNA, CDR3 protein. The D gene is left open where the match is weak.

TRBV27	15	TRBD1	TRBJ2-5	TGTGCCAGCAGTTTCCGACGGACAGGGCAGGAGACCCAGTACTTC	CASSFRRTGQETQYF
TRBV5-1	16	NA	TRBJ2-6	TGCGCCAGCAGCCCGGGCGGGATCGATGGGGCCAACGTCCTGACTTTC	CASSPGGIDGANVLTF
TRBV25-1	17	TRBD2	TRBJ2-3	TGTGCCAGCAGTGATTGGACTAGCGGGTTAAGCACAGATACGCAGTATTTT	CASSDWTSGLSTDTQYF
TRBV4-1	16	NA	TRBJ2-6	TGCGCCAGCAGCCAAGGATCGGGCTCTGGGGCCAACGTCCTGACTTTC	CASSQGSGSGANVLTF
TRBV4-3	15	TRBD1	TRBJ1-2	TGCGCCAGCAGCCAAGTAGGGACAGGAAATTATGGCTACACCTTC	CASSQVGTGNYGYTF
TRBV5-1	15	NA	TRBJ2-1	TGCGCCAGCAGCTTGGTCCGGGGGTCCGGCAATGAGCAGTTCTTC	CASSLVRGSGNEQFF
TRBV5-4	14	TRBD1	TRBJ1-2	TGTGCCAGCAGCTTTAGAGGGGGCGCGTATGGCTACACCTTC	CASSFRGGAYGYTF
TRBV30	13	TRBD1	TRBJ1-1	TGTGCCTGGAGTTATCAGGGGGCCGCTGAAGCTTTCTTT	CAWSYQGAAEAFF
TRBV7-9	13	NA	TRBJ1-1	TGTGCCAGCAGATTGACGACGGAGCTGGAAGCTTTCTTT	CASRLTTELEAFF
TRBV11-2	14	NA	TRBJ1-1	TGTGCCAGCAGCCTTTTACAGGAAGAAAGTGAAGCTTTCTTT	CASSLLQEESEAFF
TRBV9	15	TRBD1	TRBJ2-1	TGTGCCAGCAGCGTGAGACAGGGGAGAGGGAATGAGCAGTTCTTC	CASSVRQGRGNEQFF
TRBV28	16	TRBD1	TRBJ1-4	TGTGCCAGCAGCATAGCACAGGGGGCGTCTAATGAAAAACTGTTTTTT	CASSIAQGASNEKLFF
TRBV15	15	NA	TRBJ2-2	TGTGCCACCAGCAGTGGACAGTTTGGCACCGGGGAGCTGTTTTTT	CATSSGQFGTGELFF
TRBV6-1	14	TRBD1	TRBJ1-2	TGTGCCAGCAGTGAACAGGGGGACTACTATGGCTACACCTTC	CASSEQGDYYGYTF
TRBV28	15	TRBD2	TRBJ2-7	TGTGCCAGCAGTTTAGCGGGGGGGCCTTACTACGAGCAGTACTTC	CASSLAGGPYYEQYF
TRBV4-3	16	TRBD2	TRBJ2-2	TGCGCCAGCAGCCAATTAGCGGGGGGGCTGGCCGGGGAGCTGTTTTTT	CASSQLAGGLAGELFF
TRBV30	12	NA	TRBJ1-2	TGTGCCTGGAGTGCACAGGGATATGGCTACACCTTC	CAWSAQGYGYTF
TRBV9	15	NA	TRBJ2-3	TGTGCCAGCAGCGTAGCTGGGGGGAGCACAGATACGCAGTATTTT	CASSVAGGSTDTQYF
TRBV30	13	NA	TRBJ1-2	TGTGCCTGGAGTTCCCAGGTTCTGGGTGGCTACACCTTC	CAWSSQVLGGYTF
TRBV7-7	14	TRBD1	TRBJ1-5	TGTGCCAGCAGCCATGACAGGGAGCGCCAGCCCCAGCATTTT	CASSHDRERQPQHF
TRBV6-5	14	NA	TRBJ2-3	TGTGCCAGGAGGGGGGGAGGATGCACAGATACGCAGTATTTT	CARRGGGCTDTQYF
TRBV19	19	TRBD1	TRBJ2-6	TGTGCCAGTAGTATATATCCGAGACAGGGCTTATCTGGGGCCAACGTCCTGACTTTC	CASSIYPRQGLSGANVLTF
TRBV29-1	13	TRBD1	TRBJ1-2	TGCAGCGTCCTAGGACAGGGAACGTGGGGCTACACCTTC	CSVLGQGTWGYTF
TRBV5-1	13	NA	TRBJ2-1	TGCGCCAGCAGCTTGGGGCCTAGCAATGAGCAGTTCTTC	CASSLGPSNEQFF
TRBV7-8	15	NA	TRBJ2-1	TGTGCCAGCAGGGGACTCCCTATCTCCTACAATGAGCAGTTCTTC	CASRGLPISYNEQFF
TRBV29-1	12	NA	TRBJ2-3	TGCAGCGTCAGACAGGTTGGGGATACGCAGTATTTT	CSVRQVGDTQYF
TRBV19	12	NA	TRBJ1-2	TGTGCCAGTAGTCAGGGGCCCTATGGCTACACCTTC	CASSQGPYGYTF
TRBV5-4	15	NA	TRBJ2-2	TGTGCCAGCAGCCTACGACATCAGAACACCGGGGAGCTGTTTTTT	CASSLRHQNTGELFF
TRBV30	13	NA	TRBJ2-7	TGTGCCTGGAGTGTTGGAGCTAGCAGCGAGCAGTACTTC	CAWSVGASSEQYF
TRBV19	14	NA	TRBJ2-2	TGTGCCAGTGGAGATGGTTGGAGCACCGGGGAGCTGTTTTTT	CASGDGWSTGELFF
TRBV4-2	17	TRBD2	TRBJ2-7	TGTGCCAGCAGCCAGCCCGGGGGACTAGCGGGGGTCCACGAGCAGTACTTC	CASSQPGGLAGVHEQYF
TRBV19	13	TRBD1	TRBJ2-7	TGTGCCAGTCGGGACAGGGGGGGACACGAGCAGTACTTC	CASRDRGGHEQYF
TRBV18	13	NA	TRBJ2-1	TGTGCCAGCTCACCTCCGGTTCAAAATGAGCAGTTCTTC	CASSPPVQNEQFF
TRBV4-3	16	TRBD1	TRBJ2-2	TGCGCCAGCAGCCAAGGACAGGGGGCGAACACCGGGGAGCTGTTTTTT	CASSQGQGANTGELFF
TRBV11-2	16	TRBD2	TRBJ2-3	TGTGCCAGCAGCTTAGATTGGCGGGGGTTCACAGATACGCAGTATTTT	CASSLDWRGFTDTQYF
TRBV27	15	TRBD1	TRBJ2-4	TGTGCCAGCAGCCTGGACAGGTACAACAAAAACATTCAGTACTTC	CASSLDRYNKNIQYF
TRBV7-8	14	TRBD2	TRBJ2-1	TGTGCCAACGCTCTACTAGCGGGGGGAGGTGAGCAGTTCTTC	CANALLAGGGEQFF
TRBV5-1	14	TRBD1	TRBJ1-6	TGCGCCAGCACCGACAGGGGAGGGAATTCACCCCTCCACTTT	CASTDRGGNSPLHF
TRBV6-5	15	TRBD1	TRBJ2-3	TGTGCCAGCAGTTATGGGTCAGGGGGCGCAGATACGCAGTATTTT	CASSYGSGGADTQYF
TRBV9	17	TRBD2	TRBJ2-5	TGTGCCAGCAGCGCAGGGACTAGCGGGGGGGAAAGGGAGACCCAGTACTTC	CASSAGTSGGERETQYF
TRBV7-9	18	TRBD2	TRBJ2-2	TGTGCCAGCAGCTGGGGACTAGCGGAAAAATCGAACACCGGGGAGCTGTTTTTT	CASSWGLAEKSNTGELFF
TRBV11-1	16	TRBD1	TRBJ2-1	TGTGCCAGCAGCCCGCGGACAGGGGGGGCCTGGAATGAGCAGTTCTTC	CASSPRTGGAWNEQFF
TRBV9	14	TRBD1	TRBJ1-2	TGTGCCAGCAGCCTAAACTTACAGGGGTATGGCTACACCTTC	CASSLNLQGYGYTF
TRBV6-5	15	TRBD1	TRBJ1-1	TGTGCCAGCAGTGCTGACAGGGCGCGGAACACTGAAGCTTTCTTT	CASSADRARNTEAFF
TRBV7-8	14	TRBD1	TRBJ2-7	TGTGCCAGCAGCTCGACAGGGAGCTCCTACGAGCAGTACTTC	CASSSTGSSYEQYF
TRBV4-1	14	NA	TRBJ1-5	TGCGCCAGCAGCCATTTCGGGGGAAGGGAGCCCCAGCATTTT	CASSHFGGREPQHF
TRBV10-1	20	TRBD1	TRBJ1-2	TGCGCCAGCAGTGACCGAATGGGAGTAGAGGACAGGGTCGTTTGCTATGGCTACACCTTC	CASSDRMGVEDRVVCYGYTF
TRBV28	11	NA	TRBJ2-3	TGTGCCAGCAGTTTAGGCTATACGCAGTATTTT	CASSLGYTQYF
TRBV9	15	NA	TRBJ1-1	TGTGCCAGCAGCGTAGGAAGGAGTTTGAACACTGAAGCTTTCTTT	CASSVGRSLNTEAFF
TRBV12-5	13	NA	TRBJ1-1	TGTGCTAGTGGTTTGGACGGAGGGACTGAAGCTTTCTTT	CASGLDGGTEAFF
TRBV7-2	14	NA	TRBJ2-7	TGTGCCAGCAGTTCCCACAGACCCTCCTACGAGCAGTACTTC	CASSSHRPSYEQYF
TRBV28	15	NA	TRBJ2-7	TGTGCCAGCAGTTTGGCGGGGAAGAGCTCCTACGAGCAGTACTTC	CASSLAGKSSYEQYF
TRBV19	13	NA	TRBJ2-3	TGTGCCAGTAGTATGCTAGCCGGAGATACGCAGTATTTT	CASSMLAGDTQYF
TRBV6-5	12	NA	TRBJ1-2	TGTGCCACCAGAACAGGGTCACACGGCTACACCTTC	CATRTGSHGYTF
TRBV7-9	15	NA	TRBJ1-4	TGTGCCAGCAGCCCCCTTAGAGGGGGAGACGAAAAACTGTTTTTT	CASSPLRGGDEKLFF